These 21 T cell receptor beta chains were all obtained from the same sample, sequenced in a study of blood T cell repertoires in COVID-19. Generated by immunoSEQ multiplex PCR, the TCRdb table keeps only in-frame clones and is missing some. Among approximately 390,000 clones listed, 90% were seen once. The specimen was peripheral blood. The receptors here all came from a man in his late teens or twenties with active or convalescent COVID-19.

V and J are TRBV27 and TRBJ2-5; TRBD2 matches at 10 bases. The J segment lost 4 bases and the V segment lost 5 bases, leaving 13 bases of the junction unmatched. Germline V CDR1 and CDR2: MNHEY, SMNVEV (reference sequence). The CDR3 is 17 amino acids. The CDR3 here is CASSPVLLAGGRETQYF. As DNA, the CDR3 is TGTGCCAGCAGTCCAGTACTATTAGCGGGAGGTCGAGAGACCCAGTACTTC.

This chain connects TRBV7-6 to TRBJ1-3; a possible D gene is TRBD1 (5 bases). The CDR3 extends over 17 amino acids. Germline V CDR1 and CDR2: SGHVS, FNYEAQ. V was trimmed by 2 bases and J by 0 bases, leaving 14 bases between them. For the CDR3, the DNA is TGTGCCAGCAGCTTATTTTCAGGGCCGAGCTCTGGAAACACCATATATTTT. Translation: CASSLFSGPSSGNTIYF.

This clone turned up a few times. The J gene is TRBJ2-1, the V gene TRBV28, with D perhaps TRBD2 (6 bases). Per germline, CDR1 MDHEN and CDR2 SYDVKM. V was trimmed by 6 bases and J by 6 bases, leaving 9 bases between them. The CDR3 runs to 12 residues. The CDR3 nucleotides are TGTGCCAGCAGCCTAGCGCCCAATGAGCAGTTCTTC. Residues: CASSLAPNEQFF.

This rearrangement joins TRBV5-1 to TRBJ2-5; TRBD1 matches 9 bases. Germline values: CDR1 SGHRS, CDR2 YFSETQ. V dropped 2 bases and J dropped 5; count of bases not matched to a gene: 7. The CDR3 has 15 amino acids. The CDR3 loop is CASSLSGQGSETQYF. The DNA for the CDR3 is TGCGCCAGCAGCTTATCGGGACAGGGAAGTGAGACCCAGTACTTC.

The chain links TRBV28 to TRBJ1-3, with TRBD1 identical over 7 bases. The ends lost 3 bases at V and 8 bases at J; junction bases unmatched: 7. The CDR3 is 14 residues long. Germline V gives CDR1 MDHEN, CDR2 SYDVKM. The CDR3 spells CASSFRGFRDTIYF. For the CDR3, the DNA is TGTGCCAGCAGTTTCAGGGGGTTTAGAGACACCATATATTTT.

V usage is TRBV11-2 and J usage is TRBJ2-2; the match to TRBD2 covers 9 bases. This CDR3 is built from 17 residues. The germline V gene encodes CDR1 SGHAT and CDR2 FQNNGV. After removal of 1 base from V and 7 bases from J, the junction contained 10 bases not matched to a gene. CDR3 amino acids: CASSLVISGGSGGELFF. CDR3 nucleotide sequence: TGTGCCAGCAGCTTAGTTATTAGCGGGGGATCGGGCGGGGAGCTGTTTTTT.

This chain uses TRBV30 with TRBJ2-5, with D perhaps TRBD2 (5 bases). The V gene lost 4 bases and the J gene lost 3 bases, with 12 bases spanning the gap. CDR1 and CDR2 from the germline V gene are GTSNPN and SVGIG (reference sequence). The length of the CDR3 is 13 residues. As DNA, the CDR3 is TGTGCCTGGACCCCCTTTAGCGAAGAGACCCAGTACTTC. As protein: CAWTPFSEETQYF.

V is TRBV6-2 or TRBV6-3 and J is TRBJ2-1, with TRBD2 matching 10 bases. The CDR3 is 13 amino acids. CDR1 is MNHEY and CDR2 is SVGEGT in the germline V gene. J was trimmed by 12 bases and V by 0 bases; bases with no gene match: 2. CDR3 sequence reads: CASSYSGTSVQFF. Here the CDR3 DNA reads TGTGCCAGCAGTTACTCGGGGACTAGCGTGCAGTTCTTC.

The table lists this clone with a count of one. CDR3 protein: CASSLVGQGAQETQYF. CDR3 coding DNA: TGTGCCAGCAGCTTAGTGGGACAGGGGGCTCAGGAGACCCAGTACTTC. This chain joins TRBV13 and TRBJ2-5; 12 bases line up with TRBD1. J was trimmed by 5 bases and V by 1 base; bases with no gene match: 5. Germline V gene lookup returns CDR1 PRHDT and CDR2 FYEKMQ (reference sequence). This CDR3 is built from 16 residues.

The chain is built from TRBV2 and TRBJ1-2; a possible D gene is TRBD1 (5 bases). V lost 7 bases, J lost 6 bases, and 9 bases lay in between. In germline, CDR1 is SNHLY, CDR2 FYNNEI. This CDR3 is built from 11 residues. CDR3 sequence reads: CASTSTDGYTF. CDR3 DNA: TGTGCCAGCACTTCGACAGATGGCTACACCTTC.

The J gene is TRBJ1-2, the V gene TRBV28; TRBD1 agrees at 7 bases. This CDR3 comprises 13 residues. Trimming at V came to 8 bases and at J to 8 bases, leaving 11 bases not matched to a gene. Germline V CDR1 and CDR2: MDHEN, SYDVKM. Here the CDR3 DNA reads TGTGCCAGCCTCTTGGCACAGGGGCGAGGCTACACCTTC. It encodes CASLLAQGRGYTF.

The DNA of the CDR3 is TGCGCCAGCAGCTTGGGGACAGGGGGATACGATGGCTACACCTTC. Protein: CASSLGTGGYDGYTF. The J gene is TRBJ1-2, the V gene TRBV5-1; TRBD1 matches 10 bases. V shed 0 bases and J 6 bases; nucleotides not matched to a gene: 5. The germline CDR1 and CDR2 sequences are SGHRS and YFSETQ. This CDR3 has 15 amino acids.

The CDR3 DNA is TGTGCCACCTCACAGGGGGCTAGGGAAAAACTGTTTTTT. Translated, it gives CATSQGAREKLFF. The chain combines TRBV7-9 with TRBJ1-4; 9 bases align to TRBD1. Trimming at V came to 10 bases and at J to 8 bases, leaving 8 bases not matched to a gene. The germline gives CDR1 SEHNR, CDR2 FQNEAQ (reference sequence). CDR3 size: 13 residues.

This chain links TRBV6-2 or TRBV6-3 with TRBJ1-2; possibly TRBD1 for D (5 bases). The CDR3 extends over 13 amino acids. CDR1 MNHEY and CDR2 SVGEGT come from the germline V gene. The V gene lost 4 bases and the J gene lost 2 bases, with 8 bases spanning the gap. The CDR3 loop is CASSFGGNYGYTF. The CDR3 DNA is TGTGCCAGCAGTTTTGGGGGGAACTATGGCTACACCTTC.

This sequence joins TRBV6-5 and TRBJ1-2, with 7 bases that match TRBD1. The CDR3 runs 14 residues. V gave up 2 bases and J gave up 10 bases; unmatched junction bases: 10. Germline loops: CDR1 MNHEY, CDR2 SVGAGI. The CDR3 bases are TGTGCCAGCAGTTACCTACAGGGGATTGGTGTCTACACCTTC. This encodes CASSYLQGIGVYTF.

V and J are TRBV10-2 and TRBJ1-4, with TRBD1 identical over 10 bases. This CDR3 is built from 13 residues. The V gene end was trimmed by 9 bases and the J gene end by 7 bases; junction bases not matched to a gene: 5. Germline CDR1 and CDR2: WSHSY and SAAADI. As DNA, the CDR3 is TGCGCCAGTAAAGACAGGGGGCTTGAAAAACTGTTTTTT. As protein: CASKDRGLEKLFF.

This clone showed up just once. The chain recombines TRBV27 with TRBJ1-2; D is possibly TRBD1 (6 bases). V was cut by 4 bases and J by 0 bases, with 15 bases left in between. CDR3 length: 16 amino acids. Per the germline V gene, CDR1 is MNHEY and CDR2 is SMNVEV (reference sequence). CDR3: CASSSTTGRPNYGYTF. The CDR3 nucleotides are TGTGCCAGCAGTTCCACCACAGGGAGACCTAACTATGGCTACACCTTC.

The chain is built from TRBV2 and TRBJ2-2, with 9 bases aligning to TRBD2. With V trimmed by 8 bases and J by 6 bases, 7 bases remained unmatched. The CDR3 totals 14 residues. Germline values: CDR1 SNHLY, CDR2 FYNNEI. CDR3 sequence reads: CASERGGVAGELFF. The CDR3 DNA is TGTGCCAGCGAACGCGGGGGGGTTGCCGGGGAGCTGTTTTTT.

V and J are TRBV6-5 and TRBJ2-7, with TRBD2 matching over 7 bases. CDR1 and CDR2 (germline): MNHEY, SVGAGI. The CDR3 has 14 amino acids. After removal of 6 bases from V and 7 bases from J, the junction contained 12 bases not matched to a gene. The chain's CDR3 is CASRSLAAKGEQYF. The DNA for the CDR3 is TGTGCCAGCAGGTCCCTAGCGGCCAAGGGGGAGCAGTACTTC.

The V call is TRBV7-3, the J call TRBJ1-6; D is unclear. The CDR3 runs to 14 residues. V was shortened by 4 bases and J by 6 bases, with 10 bases between the two germline ends. Looked up from germline, CDR1 is SGHTA and CDR2 is FQGTGA. CDR3 in amino acids: CASSSQQLNSPLHF. CDR3 bases: TGTGCCAGCAGCTCACAACAGCTTAATTCACCCCTCCACTTT.

The rearrangement uses TRBV10-3 and TRBJ2-1; possibly TRBD1 for D (6 bases). CDR3 length: 15 amino acids. CDR1 and CDR2 from the germline V gene are ENHRY and SYGVKD. Between the trimmed V and J ends, which lost 8 bases and 1 base, there was a span of 15 bases. The CDR3 loop is CAISRDIQSYNEQFF. For the CDR3, the DNA is TGTGCCATCTCCCGGGACATACAATCCTACAATGAGCAGTTCTTC.